The 27 T cell receptor beta chains in this list originate from one sample, sequenced in a study of blood T cell repertoires in COVID-19. Using immunoSEQ multiplex PCR, the repertoire was profiled, and TCRdb retains in-frame clones only, with some absent. The sample holds over 200,000 clones; approximately 90% are singletons and the top ten take about 14%. Sequenced: PBMCs or T cells enriched from blood (not recorded which). These receptors all stem from a man between 18 and 29 years old who had recovered from COVID-19.

This chain uses TRBV4-1 with TRBJ2-7; a weak D match, TRBD2 (7 bases). With 1 base removed from V and 3 bases from J, the gap between germline ends came to 25 bases. Germline V gives CDR1 MGHRA, CDR2 YSYEKL. The CDR3 is 19 residues long. In DNA, the CDR3 is TGCGCCAGCAGCCAAGTCTTTGGGACCCGGGGGGCGAACTACTACGAGCAGTACTTC. Protein product: CASSQVFGTRGANYYEQYF.

The rearrangement links TRBV3-1 (or the pseudogene TRBV3-2) to TRBJ2-2; D not certain. From germline, CDR1 is LGHDT and CDR2 YNNKEL (reference sequence). The V end was cut by 3 bases, the J end by 7 bases, with 9 bases between. This CDR3 spans 13 amino acids. The CDR3, as DNA: TGTGCCAGCAGCCACGTACCGGGCGGGGAGCTGTTTTTT. Protein product: CASSHVPGGELFF.

CDR3 DNA sequence: TGTGCCAGCACGACAGGGGCTCAGCCCCAGCATTTT. As protein: CASTTGAQPQHF. The chain combines TRBV2 with TRBJ1-5; 8 bases fit TRBD1. Trimming took 7 bases from V and 6 from J; bases not matched to a gene: 2. CDR1 SNHLY and CDR2 FYNNEI come from the germline V gene. The CDR3 runs to 12 residues.

The chain carries TRBV7-9 and TRBJ1-3; TRBD1 might be the D (6 bases). Between the trimmed V and J ends, which lost 4 bases and 3 bases, there was a span of 7 bases. The CDR3 spans 13 residues. CDR1 and CDR2 (germline): SEHNR, FQNEAQ (reference sequence). The CDR3 DNA reads TGTGCCAGCAGCTGGACAGATGGAAACACCATATATTTT. Protein sequence: CASSWTDGNTIYF.

The gene calls are TRBV7-9 and TRBJ2-7, with 7 bases lining up with TRBD2. From germline, CDR1 is SEHNR and CDR2 FQNEAQ (reference sequence). J lost 5 bases, V lost 5 bases, and 15 bases had no gene match. This CDR3 spans 16 amino acids. CDR3 in amino acids: CASSPPTGGGRDEQYF. CDR3 in DNA: TGTGCCAGCAGCCCCCCAACGGGTGGGGGGAGGGACGAGCAGTACTTC. The variable domain in full, with the rest retrieved from reference TRBV7-9 and TRBJ2-7, is DTGVSQNPRHKITKRGQNVTFRCDPISEHNRLYWYRQTLGQGPEFLTYFQNEAQLEKSRLLSDRFSAERPKGSFSTLEIQRTEQGDSAMYLCASSPPTGGGRDEQYFGPGTRLTVT.

The chain has TRBV5-5 and TRBJ2-3; D call uncertain. The germline V gene has CDR1 SGHKS and CDR2 YYEKEE (reference sequence). The CDR3 is 14 residues long. V lost 1 base and J 4 bases, leaving 10 bases between the germline ends. The chain's CDR3 is CASSLWAGPDTQYF. Written as DNA, the CDR3 is TGTGCCAGCAGCTTGTGGGCAGGTCCAGATACGCAGTATTTT.

The V and J genes are TRBV19 and TRBJ2-2; 9 bases align to TRBD2. The CDR3 is 17 residues long. Trimming removed 7 bases from V and 3 bases from J; junction bases left unmatched: 12. CDR1 and CDR2 from the germline V gene are LNHDA and SQIVND (reference sequence). Here the CDR3 reads CASTATASGTHTGELFF. The CDR3 DNA sequence: TGTGCCAGTACCGCGACGGCTAGCGGGACTCACACCGGGGAGCTGTTTTTT.

The chain is built from TRBV10-3 and TRBJ1-2, with 7 bases matching TRBD1. J lost 5 bases, V lost 2 bases, and 5 bases had no gene match. The length of the CDR3 is 14 residues. Germline values: CDR1 ENHRY, CDR2 SYGVKD. CDR3 sequence: CAISERGLGYGYTF. DNA for the CDR3: TGTGCCATCAGTGAGAGGGGGCTGGGGTATGGCTACACCTTC.

The rearrangement joins TRBV7-6 to TRBJ2-3; a possible D gene is TRBD1 (6 bases). CDR3 length: 18 amino acids. Trimming took 1 base from V and 2 from J, leaving 19 bases between them. Looked up from germline, CDR1 is SGHVS and CDR2 is FNYEAQ. The CDR3 region is CASSLGGPQKAHTDTQYF. CDR3 nucleotide sequence: TGTGCCAGCAGCTTAGGGGGGCCCCAGAAGGCCCACACAGATACGCAGTATTTT.

In this sample, this clone turned up a few times. The rearrangement links TRBV7-6 to TRBJ2-1; 9 positions agree with TRBD2. With 0 bases clipped from V and 0 bases from J, the junction kept 6 bases outside the gene matches. The germline V gene encodes CDR1 SGHVS and CDR2 FNYEAQ. The CDR3 runs 18 residues. CDR3 coding DNA: TGTGCCAGCAGCTTAGCAGAGTTTAGCGGGGGCTCCTACAATGAGCAGTTCTTC. This sequence encodes CASSLAEFSGGSYNEQFF.

V gene TRBV3-1 (or the pseudogene TRBV3-2) combines with J gene TRBJ1-2; no definite D call. Germline loops: CDR1 LGHDT, CDR2 YNNKEL (reference sequence). V dropped 4 bases and J dropped 6 bases, with 18 bases sitting between them. The CDR3 extends over 15 amino acids. This CDR3 is CASSRLGRPSDGYTF. The CDR3 DNA is TGTGCCAGCAGCCGCCTAGGCAGACCTTCGGATGGCTACACCTTC.

The chain uses TRBV14 and TRBJ1-3; D might be TRBD1 (6 bases). The CDR3 spans 17 residues. Germline CDR1 SGHDN, CDR2 FVKESK. The V end was cut by 1 base, the J end by 0 bases, with 13 bases between. This chain's CDR3 is CASSQAAGARSGNTIYF. The CDR3 region has the DNA TGTGCCAGCAGCCAAGCGGCGGGGGCCCGCTCTGGAAACACCATATATTTT.

The V gene is TRBV7-2, the J gene TRBJ1-4; D gene ambiguous. Trimming took 1 base from V and 0 from J, leaving 6 bases between them. The germline gives CDR1 SGHTA, CDR2 FQGNSA. The CDR3 length is 15 residues. The chain's CDR3 is CASSLGVATNEKLFF. Written as DNA, the CDR3 is TGTGCCAGCAGCTTAGGAGTTGCAACTAATGAAAAACTGTTTTTT.

This clone came up once. The chain couples TRBV19 to TRBJ1-4; 7 nucleotides line up with TRBD1. V shed 9 bases and J 10 bases; nucleotides not matched to a gene: 14. The CDR3 length is 14 residues. Germline CDR1 reads LNHDA; CDR2 reads SQIVND (reference sequence). The CDR3 region has the DNA TGTGCCAGCGACACCGGGAGGGGGCAGGGAAAACTGTTTTTT. Amino acid sequence: CASDTGRGQGKLFF.

J is TRBJ2-2 and V is TRBV5-5; 9 bases fit TRBD1. The CDR3 totals 17 residues. Germline lookup yields CDR1 SGHKS and CDR2 YYEKEE (reference sequence). V lost 4 bases and J lost 6; bases outside the gene matches: 13. The CDR3 region has the DNA TGTGCCAGCAGCGTACACTCCGGGACAGGGAGACCCGGGGAGCTGTTTTTT. Its protein product is CASSVHSGTGRPGELFF.

This clone has a single count. The CDR3 sequence is CATSRDGRGSNQPQHF. DNA for the CDR3: TGTGCCACCAGCAGAGATGGGAGGGGGAGCAATCAGCCCCAGCATTTT. The J gene is TRBJ1-5, the V gene TRBV15; tentatively, D is TRBD1 (6 bases). The ends were cut back, 0 bases at V and 1 base at J, with 10 bases in the middle. This CDR3 has 16 residues. From germline, CDR1 is LNHNV and CDR2 YYDKDF (reference sequence).

The chain carries TRBV3-1 (or the pseudogene TRBV3-2) and TRBJ2-7; the D gene is possibly TRBD1 (6 bases). The V gene's germline CDR1 is LGHDT and CDR2 YNNKEL (reference sequence). The CDR3 is 15 residues long. Deletions cut 4 bases from V and 0 bases from J, with 13 bases between. The CDR3 reads CASSLRSGVSYEQYF. The CDR3 nucleotides are TGTGCCAGCAGCCTAAGATCAGGGGTCTCCTACGAGCAGTACTTC.

V is TRBV19 and J is TRBJ2-3; TRBD2 matches at 10 bases. The CDR3 consists of 14 residues. V shed 5 bases, J shed 5 bases, and the junction held 4 bases outside the gene matches. Germline-derived CDR1 and CDR2 are LNHDA and SQIVND (reference sequence). The CDR3 loop is CASSASGGGDTQYF. CDR3 DNA: TGTGCCAGTAGTGCTAGCGGGGGCGGAGATACGCAGTATTTT.

V gene TRBV30 combines with J gene TRBJ2-2, with D unresolved. Germline CDR1 is GTSNPN and CDR2 is SVGIG (reference sequence). The CDR3 contains 12 residues. Trimming removed 7 bases from V and 0 bases from J, with 6 bases in between. The CDR3 DNA reads as TGTGCCTCGGCGGCGAACACCGGGGAGCTGTTTTTT. Its translation: CASAANTGELFF.

The chain carries TRBV6-2 or TRBV6-3 and TRBJ1-2; D not certain. Trimming removed 0 bases at V and 2 bases at J, with 7 bases between. Germline V lookup: CDR1 MNHEY, CDR2 SVGEGT. This CDR3 has 14 amino acids. CDR3 nucleotides: TGTGCCAGCAGTTACTCTGGAGCAAACTATGGCTACACCTTC. This codes for CASSYSGANYGYTF.

This chain connects TRBV12-3 or TRBV12-4 to TRBJ2-3; perhaps TRBD2 as D (5 bases). Trimming cost V 6 bases and J 7 bases, with 14 bases left between them. There are 13 residues in the CDR3. In nucleotides, the CDR3 is TGTGCCAGCAGCTTGATGAGCGGTTATACGCAGTATTTT. Translated, it gives CASSLMSGYTQYF.

This clone is a singleton in its sample. V is TRBV6-6 and J is TRBJ1-5, with a possible D match to TRBD1 (6 bases). Germline CDR1 reads MNHNY; CDR2 reads SVGAGI (reference sequence). With 6 bases removed from V and 3 bases from J, the gap between germline ends came to 15 bases. The CDR3 spans 15 residues. The CDR3 loop is CASRGGDLFNQPQHF. DNA for the CDR3: TGTGCCAGCAGAGGGGGGGATCTATTCAATCAGCCCCAGCATTTT.

The chain carries TRBV13 and TRBJ2-1; unclear D gene. Germline V CDR1 and CDR2: PRHDT, FYEKMQ (reference sequence). V was trimmed by 1 base and J by 0 bases, leaving 10 bases between them. This CDR3 contains 16 residues. The CDR3 coding sequence is TGTGCCAGCAGCTTAGCTCGAGACTCCTCCTACAATGAGCAGTTCTTC. Amino acid sequence: CASSLARDSSYNEQFF.

The chain joins TRBV6-5 to TRBJ2-1; D unresolved. The V end lost 7 bases, the J end lost 4 bases, and 8 bases lay between the germline ends. In germline, CDR1 is MNHEY, CDR2 SVGAGI. This CDR3 spans 12 amino acids. CDR3 in amino acids: CASTLLYNEQFF. CDR3 nucleotide sequence: TGTGCCAGCACTCTACTGTACAATGAGCAGTTCTTC.

This rearrangement joins TRBV3-1 (or the pseudogene TRBV3-2) to TRBJ1-2; D remains unclear. CDR1 LGHDT and CDR2 YNNKEL come from the germline V gene (reference sequence). Trimming pared 2 bases from V and 2 bases from J, leaving 9 bases between. This CDR3 region has 14 residues. The CDR3 here is CASSQTHTNYGYTF. The CDR3 DNA follows: TGTGCCAGCAGCCAAACACATACAAACTATGGCTACACCTTC.

The V call is TRBV5-8, the J call TRBJ1-4; D is possibly TRBD1 (6 bases). The CDR3 is 15 residues long. In germline, CDR1 is SGHTS, CDR2 YDEGEE. V shed 0 bases and J shed 7 bases, with 13 bases lying between them. The CDR3 reads CASSLEGVLGEKLFF. Here the CDR3 DNA reads TGTGCCAGCAGCTTGGAGGGGGTATTGGGTGAAAAACTGTTTTTT.

The CDR3 DNA is TGTGCCACACGAGGCTGGGCAGGGGATAGCAATCAGCCCCAGCATTTT. Translation gives CATRGWAGDSNQPQHF. This chain uses TRBV19 with TRBJ1-5; D is possibly TRBD1 (6 bases). CDR1 LNHDA and CDR2 SQIVND come from the germline V gene (reference sequence). The CDR3 runs to 16 residues. The V gene lost 10 bases and the J gene lost 0 bases, with 19 bases spanning the gap.